Below are 27 T cell receptor beta chains sequenced from a single sample in a study of blood T cell repertoires in COVID-19. Sequencing was performed with immunoSEQ multiplex PCR; in TCRdb, only in-frame clones are kept and a portion is missing. The data contain almost 200,000 clones, around 81% of them singletons. Sequenced: peripheral blood. These receptors all stem from a man aged 55-75 years with COVID-19, enrolled during active disease.

This chain links TRBV2 with TRBJ1-2; tentative D call: TRBD1 (5 bases). Trimming shortened V by 8 bases and J by 4 bases, and 17 bases separated the two germline ends. In germline, CDR1 is SNHLY, CDR2 FYNNEI. This CDR3 is 14 amino acids long. CDR3 DNA sequence: TGTGCCAGCGGAGATCGTTTGGGGGGCTATGGCTACACCTTC. Translation: CASGDRLGGYGYTF.

The rearrangement uses TRBV10-1 and TRBJ1-2; 8 nucleotides line up with TRBD1. This CDR3 spans 14 amino acids. The germline gives CDR1 WNHNN, CDR2 SYGVQD (reference sequence). The trim removed 6 bases at V and 2 bases at J, leaving 5 bases unmatched. The CDR3 DNA reads as TGCGCCAGCAGCCCCAGGGGGCACAACTATGGCTACACCTTC. It encodes CASSPRGHNYGYTF.

The CDR3 loop is CASSSKRTGVHTYGYTF. The CDR3 nucleotides are TGTGCCAGCAGCTCAAAGAGAACAGGGGTCCATACCTATGGCTACACCTTC. The chain has TRBV5-5 and TRBJ1-2; 7 bases map to TRBD1. The CDR3 is 17 residues long. Germline V CDR1 and CDR2: SGHKS, YYEKEE (reference sequence). Losses at the gene ends were 3 bases for V and 4 bases for J; bases not matched to a gene: 15.

The J gene is TRBJ1-2, the V gene TRBV28; D ambiguous. Germline assignment: CDR1 MDHEN and CDR2 SYDVKM. There are 13 residues in the CDR3. Trimming took 6 bases from V and 1 from J, leaving 9 bases between them. The CDR3 spells CASSSPGNYGYTF. In nucleotides, the CDR3 is TGTGCCAGCAGCTCCCCGGGTAACTATGGCTACACCTTC.

The genes are TRBV6-1 and TRBJ2-3; 10 nucleotides align to TRBD2. From germline, CDR1 is MNHNS and CDR2 SASEGT. The CDR3 is made up of 16 amino acids. Trimming at V came to 4 bases and at J to 4 bases, leaving 8 bases not matched to a gene. The CDR3 loop is CASSASTSGSADTQYF. CDR3 coding DNA: TGTGCCAGCAGTGCCTCGACTAGCGGGTCGGCAGATACGCAGTATTTT.

V and J are TRBV5-4 and TRBJ1-3, with TRBD1 matching over 8 bases. The CDR3 is 16 residues long. The germline CDR1 and CDR2 sequences are SGHNT and YYREEE (reference sequence). Trimming at V came to 0 bases and at J to 2 bases, leaving 4 bases not matched to a gene. The CDR3 reads CASSLAPDRAGNTIYF. The CDR3 coding sequence is TGTGCCAGCAGCTTGGCCCCGGACAGGGCTGGAAACACCATATATTTT.

J is TRBJ1-6 and V is TRBV30; no firm D call. Germline values: CDR1 GTSNPN, CDR2 SVGIG (reference sequence). This CDR3 is 14 amino acids long. The germline V and J ends were trimmed by 4 bases and 10 bases, with 17 bases remaining between them. CDR3 coding DNA: TGTGCCTGGAAGCGAACGGTGCCGGGATCACCCCTCCACTTT. Translating it yields CAWKRTVPGSPLHF.

V and J are TRBV7-9 and TRBJ1-5; 7 positions agree with TRBD1. Germline V gene sequence: CDR1 SEHNR, CDR2 FQNEAQ (reference sequence). This CDR3 comprises 13 residues. V was clipped by 5 bases and J by 5 bases; unmatched bases: 3. This CDR3 reads CASSPTGDQPQHF. The CDR3 nucleotides read TGTGCCAGCAGCCCAACAGGGGATCAGCCCCAGCATTTT.

A single count supports this clone. V usage is TRBV29-1 and J usage is TRBJ1-1; no reliable D call. Germline values: CDR1 SQVTM, CDR2 ANQGSEA. Trimming removed 6 bases at V and 7 bases at J, with 12 bases between. The CDR3 has 11 amino acids. This chain's CDR3 is CSVVVAIEAFF. The DNA for the CDR3 is TGCAGCGTGGTTGTAGCGATTGAAGCTTTCTTT.

CDR3 loop: CASSQTPPGYGYGYTF. CDR3 sequence (DNA): TGCGCCAGCAGCCAAACCCCCCCCGGGTACGGCTATGGCTACACCTTC. The V gene is TRBV4-1, the J gene TRBJ1-2; D remains ambiguous. Germline V gene data show CDR1 as MGHRA and CDR2 as YSYEKL. The V and J ends lost 2 bases and 4 bases respectively, with 17 bases between them. This CDR3 has 16 amino acids.

The chain links TRBV6-5 to TRBJ1-1, with D perhaps TRBD1 (5 bases). V was clipped by 7 bases and J by 0 bases, with 15 bases between them. The CDR3 is made up of 15 amino acids. From germline, CDR1 is MNHEY and CDR2 SVGAGI. This CDR3 reads CASTSGSAMNTEAFF. In DNA, the CDR3 is TGTGCCAGCACCTCAGGGTCAGCGATGAACACTGAAGCTTTCTTT.

This chain joins TRBV4-1 and TRBJ2-3, with D maybe TRBD1 (6 bases). Trimming took 0 bases from V and 11 from J, leaving 12 bases between them. The CDR3 length is 13 residues. Germline V gene sequence: CDR1 MGHRA, CDR2 YSYEKL. CDR3 in DNA: TGCGCCAGCAGCCAAGATCAGGGGCTAGGGCAGTATTTT. Amino acid sequence: CASSQDQGLGQYF.

The V and J genes are TRBV27 and TRBJ2-2; tentative D call: TRBD1 (6 bases). Per the germline V gene, CDR1 is MNHEY and CDR2 is SMNVEV (reference sequence). The germline V and J ends were trimmed by 4 bases and 4 bases, with 13 bases remaining between them. There are 15 residues in the CDR3. CDR3 bases: TGTGCCAGCAGTTCACTCAGGGACATCACCGGGGAGCTGTTTTTT. As protein: CASSSLRDITGELFF.

The chain couples TRBV25-1 to TRBJ1-1, with TRBD1 matching over 7 bases. V shed 8 bases and J 1 base; nucleotides not matched to a gene: 7. CDR3 size: 14 residues. Germline loops: CDR1 MGHDK, CDR2 SYGVNS. CDR3 in DNA: TGTGCCAGCGTGGGGAGACAGGGGAACACTGAAGCTTTCTTT. As protein: CASVGRQGNTEAFF.

The V and J genes are TRBV5-5 and TRBJ2-1; the match to TRBD1 covers 11 bases. Per the germline V gene, CDR1 is SGHKS and CDR2 is YYEKEE (reference sequence). The CDR3 has 15 residues. V lost 3 bases and J lost 7; bases outside the gene matches: 6. Written as DNA, the CDR3 is TGTGCCAGCAGCTGGGGCGGACAGGGGGCGAATGAGCAGTTCTTC. This sequence encodes CASSWGGQGANEQFF. Drawing the rest from reference TRBV5-5 and TRBJ2-1, the complete variable domain is DAGVTQSPTHLIKTRGQQVTLRCSPISGHKSVSWYQQVLGQGPQFIFQYYEKEERGRGNFPDRFSARQFPNYSSELNVNALLLGDSALYLCASSWGGQGANEQFFGPGTRLTVL.

This sequence joins TRBV7-3 and TRBJ2-2, with no clear D. The CDR3 contains 13 residues. Germline V lookup: CDR1 SGHTA, CDR2 FQGTGA. V lost 5 bases and J 4 bases, leaving 8 bases between the germline ends. CDR3 DNA sequence: TGTGCCAGCAGCATCGGCGGCACCGGGGAGCTGTTTTTT. It codes for CASSIGGTGELFF.

The gene calls are TRBV6-1 and TRBJ1-2; 7 positions match TRBD1. The V segment lost 5 bases and the J segment 5 bases; nucleotides outside the gene matches: 11. The CDR3 covers 15 residues. The germline CDR1 and CDR2 sequences are MNHNS and SASEGT. The CDR3 spells CASSQPSQGQYGYTF. CDR3 coding DNA: TGTGCCAGCAGTCAACCATCACAGGGACAGTATGGCTACACCTTC.

This CDR3 reads CASSPRGGPISNQPQHF. The DNA for the CDR3 is TGTGCCAGCTCACCACGGGGGGGACCGATTAGCAATCAGCCCCAGCATTTT. The V and J genes are TRBV18 and TRBJ1-5, with D possibly being TRBD1 (5 bases). Trimming removed 1 base from V and 0 bases from J, with 13 bases in between. The germline CDR1 and CDR2 sequences are KGHSH and LQKENI. The CDR3 is 17 amino acids.

The CDR3 DNA sequence: TGTGCCAGCAGCTTTAGGAGACTCATGAACACTGAAGCTTTCTTT. Amino acid sequence: CASSFRRLMNTEAFF. The chain has TRBV5-6 and TRBJ1-1, with D hard to call. Germline assignment: CDR1 SGHDT and CDR2 YYEEEE. Trimming left V 2 bases short and J 0 bases short, with 11 bases between. CDR3 length: 15 residues.

This clone was picked up one time. V is TRBV6-5 and J is TRBJ1-2, with D perhaps matching TRBD1 (6 bases). CDR3 length: 14 residues. CDR1 and CDR2 (germline): MNHEY, SVGAGI. V was cut by 5 bases and J by 4 bases, with 14 bases left in between. DNA of the CDR3: TGTGCCAGCAGTCTTAAACAGGGAAGCTATGGCTACACCTTC. Protein: CASSLKQGSYGYTF.

The genes are TRBV5-1 and TRBJ2-6, with 9 bases matching TRBD1. The CDR3 extends over 16 amino acids. Germline values: CDR1 SGHRS, CDR2 YFSETQ. J was trimmed by 3 bases and V by 2 bases; bases with no gene match: 3. The DNA of the CDR3 is TGCGCCAGCAGCTTACAGGGGGCAGGTGGGGCCAACGTCCTGACTTTC. Protein product: CASSLQGAGGANVLTF.

The genes are TRBV19 and TRBJ2-7, with D possibly TRBD2 on 5 matching bases. The CDR3 covers 12 residues. The germline V gene has CDR1 LNHDA and CDR2 SQIVND (reference sequence). V lost 3 bases and J 4 bases, leaving 7 bases between the germline ends. CDR3 coding DNA: TGTGCCAGTAGTATCGAGGGATACGAGCAGTACTTC. Translated, it gives CASSIEGYEQYF. Looking up the rest from reference TRBV19 and TRBJ2-7 gives the full variable domain: DGGITQSPKYLFRKEGQNVTLSCEQNLNHDAMYWYRQDPGQGLRLIYYSQIVNDFQKGDIAEGYSVSREKKESFPLTVTSAQKNPTAFYLCASSIEGYEQYFGPGTRLTVT.

This clone has a handful of counts. The V call is TRBV28, the J call TRBJ2-5; D gene unclear. Trimming cost V 2 bases and J 0 bases, with 4 bases left between them. Germline CDR1 reads MDHEN; CDR2 reads SYDVKM. CDR3 length: 13 amino acids. The chain's CDR3 is CASSLLNQETQYF. For the CDR3, the DNA is TGTGCCAGCAGTTTACTAAACCAAGAGACCCAGTACTTC.

V usage is TRBV29-1 and J usage is TRBJ1-1; 9 positions match TRBD1. The V and J ends lost 7 bases and 3 bases, in that order; junction bases with no gene match: 6. Germline V gives CDR1 SQVTM, CDR2 ANQGSEA. CDR3 size: 13 residues. The CDR3 loop reads CSARTGDYTEAFF. The CDR3 bases are TGCAGCGCAAGGACAGGGGACTACACTGAAGCTTTCTTT.

CDR3 sequence (DNA): TGCGCCAGCAGCTCTACTTTCTCACAGGGTGAAGCTTTCTTT. Protein product: CASSSTFSQGEAFF. V gene TRBV5-1 combines with J gene TRBJ1-1; tentatively, D is TRBD1 (6 bases). The V gene lost 3 bases and the J gene lost 7 bases, with 16 bases spanning the gap. The CDR3 is 14 amino acids. Germline CDR1 SGHRS, CDR2 YFSETQ.

The chain links TRBV5-4 to TRBJ2-2; a possible D gene is TRBD1 (5 bases). This CDR3 contains 16 residues. Germline-derived CDR1 and CDR2 are SGHNT and YYREEE (reference sequence). With 6 bases removed from V and 0 bases from J, the gap between germline ends came to 15 bases. The CDR3 spells CASNTLDRTNTGELFF. The CDR3 DNA follows: TGTGCCAGCAATACCCTCGACAGAACGAACACCGGGGAGCTGTTTTTT.

Here the CDR3 reads CASTTDRWTIYF. The CDR3 DNA reads as TGTGCCAGCACCACGGACAGGTGGACCATATATTTT. This sequence joins TRBV6-5 and TRBJ1-3; 7 bases align to TRBD1. Germline V gene lookup returns CDR1 MNHEY and CDR2 SVGAGI. The CDR3 sequence is 12 residues long. V lost 7 bases, J lost 10 bases, and 7 bases stayed unmatched.